This T cell receptor (beta chain) was identified during a study of T cell repertoires in cytomegalovirus infection. Study information: It can be stated that public TCR beta signatures indicated CMV infection as well as a matching HLA type.

Regarding the study as a whole: Accumulated public TCR beta family frequency recognized individuals carrying CMV together with the relevant HLA.

Germline-derived CDR1 and CDR2 are SGHVS and FNYEAQ. The CDR3 runs to 13 residues. MiXCR, applied by TCRdb to the reads, yields one record per CDR3 protein. The sample records fewer than 950,000 distinct CDR3 sequences, around a third being singletons. Of note for this clonotype: Its antigen remains unknown. A much larger clone is a single base away; this may be a read error.

V usage is TRBV7-6 and J usage is TRBJ1-2, with a tentative D call TRBD1 (5 bases). The TCR sequence derives from a human donor in good health (CMV status not recorded). Some clones in this sample may be carry-over from other donors' samples. The specimen was cultured CD8+ T cells from PBMCs, collected from culture after CMV antigen stimulation. CDR3 amino acids: CVSSIQDLYGYTF. The CDR3 DNA is TGTGTCAGCAGCATACAGGATCTCTATGGCTACACCTTC.